These 22 T cell receptor beta chains were all obtained from the same sample, sequenced in a study of regulatory and conventional T cells in RAG deficiency (dated by TCRdb to the late 2010s). Library construction relied on the immunoSEQ multiplex PCR assay. Held by TCRdb, this immuneACCESS table contains in-frame sequences only and omits some clones. Under half of the omission traces to an unresolved V gene where checked; the cause of the rest is unknown. This sample has tens of thousands of clones in its table, and 75% to 95% of those were observed once. The ten largest clonotypes hold roughly 0.74% of the sample. Regulatory T cells were purified from blood as CD4+CD25-high CD127-low cells before genomic DNA extraction. This sample was also put to use in a study of regulatory T cells. Drawing on the second study: In the multiplex PCR, 52 forward TRBV primers and 13 reverse TRBJ primers were used, and assay-based and computational corrections were applied for amplification bias.

Sequenced: Tregs sorted from blood. The receptors come from a human donor in good health.

This clone has a handful of counts. The chain combines TRBV7-2 with TRBJ2-1, with D uncertain. The germline V gene encodes CDR1 SGHTA and CDR2 FQGNSA. Trimming stripped 5 bases from V and 13 bases from J, with 15 bases between. This CDR3 comprises 12 residues. CDR3 DNA: TGTGCCAGCAGCCCTATCCGTGGGGTCCAGTTCTTC. Protein product: CASSPIRGVQFF.

V gene TRBV5-1 combines with J gene TRBJ2-2, with D perhaps matching TRBD2 (5 bases). This CDR3 is built from 13 residues. V was trimmed by 2 bases and J by 7 bases, leaving 9 bases between them. Germline loops: CDR1 SGHRS, CDR2 YFSETQ. The CDR3 reads CASSFSAGGELFF. CDR3 nucleotide sequence: TGCGCCAGCAGCTTTTCGGCGGGCGGGGAGCTGTTTTTT.

The chain links TRBV9 to TRBJ2-5; 9 positions match TRBD2. V was clipped by 0 bases and J by 2 bases; unmatched bases: 8. The V gene's germline CDR1 is SGDLS and CDR2 YYNGEE. The CDR3 extends over 17 amino acids. Here the CDR3 reads CASSVGSAGGIQETQYF. The DNA of the CDR3 is TGTGCCAGCAGCGTAGGGTCGGCGGGGGGGATACAAGAGACCCAGTACTTC.

The chain uses TRBV27 and TRBJ1-2; D ambiguous. The length of the CDR3 is 16 residues. Germline V lookup: CDR1 MNHEY, CDR2 SMNVEV (reference sequence). The V end lost 0 bases, the J end lost 0 bases, and 11 bases lay between the germline ends. The CDR3 DNA reads TGTGCCAGCAGTTTATCAGGGATCGATACTAACTATGGCTACACCTTC. Translated, it gives CASSLSGIDTNYGYTF.

The chain is built from TRBV6-5 and TRBJ1-2; a possible D gene is TRBD1 (5 bases). The CDR3 is 12 amino acids. V lost 4 bases, J lost 8 bases, and 11 bases lay in between. Germline CDR1 is MNHEY and CDR2 is SVGAGI. The CDR3 region is CASSFTGLGYTF. The CDR3, as DNA: TGTGCCAGCAGTTTTACAGGTTTAGGCTACACCTTC.

CDR3 amino acids: CSVDWLAGGITDTQYF. In DNA form, the CDR3 reads TGCAGCGTTGATTGGCTAGCGGGGGGCATCACAGATACGCAGTATTTT. The chain combines TRBV29-1 with TRBJ2-3, with TRBD2 identical over 11 bases. This CDR3 is built from 16 residues. Germline CDR1 is SQVTM and CDR2 is ANQGSEA. V shed 3 bases, J shed 2 bases, and the junction held 7 bases outside the gene matches.

The rearrangement joins TRBV19 to TRBJ1-3; TRBD1 is a possible D gene (5 bases). Germline V gene data show CDR1 as LNHDA and CDR2 as SQIVND (reference sequence). CDR3 size: 14 residues. V was shortened by 4 bases and J by 0 bases, with 7 bases between the two germline ends. The CDR3 coding sequence is TGTGCCAGTAGTAAGGGACTCTCTGGAAACACCATATATTTT. It codes for CASSKGLSGNTIYF.

The chain carries TRBV6-5 and TRBJ1-3; 8 bases map to TRBD1. Germline V gives CDR1 MNHEY, CDR2 SVGAGI. Trimming took 7 bases from V and 4 from J; bases not matched to a gene: 6. This CDR3 has 14 amino acids. The CDR3 loop is CASTTGGTGNTIYF. DNA of the CDR3: TGTGCCAGCACCACAGGGGGAACGGGAAACACCATATATTTT.

The chain carries TRBV6-5 and TRBJ1-1; TRBD1 might be the D (5 bases). This CDR3 spans 15 amino acids. Trimming removed 6 bases from V and 2 bases from J, with 16 bases in between. CDR1 MNHEY and CDR2 SVGAGI come from the germline V gene. The CDR3 reads CASSRPQRGNTEAFF. In nucleotides, the CDR3 is TGTGCCAGCAGCCGACCTCAGAGGGGTAACACTGAAGCTTTCTTT.

The chain carries TRBV5-4 and TRBJ1-2; a weak D match, TRBD1 (5 bases). Trimming took off 2 bases at V and 6 bases at J, with 17 bases between the two ends. The CDR3 has 15 residues. Germline CDR1 is SGHNT and CDR2 is YYREEE (reference sequence). CDR3 amino acids: CASSFEGMKRDGYTF. DNA for the CDR3: TGTGCCAGCAGCTTCGAGGGGATGAAAAGGGATGGCTACACCTTC.

The rearrangement uses TRBV7-2 and TRBJ2-5, with D perhaps TRBD1 (6 bases). CDR3 length equals 12 residues. Germline-derived CDR1 and CDR2 are SGHTA and FQGNSA. Trimming shortened V by 5 bases and J by 5 bases, and 9 bases separated the two germline ends. The CDR3 region is CASSQGWETQYF. The CDR3 DNA follows: TGTGCCAGCAGCCAGGGGTGGGAGACCCAGTACTTC.

This clone occurred once. J is TRBJ2-1 and V is TRBV7-8; the match to TRBD2 covers 7 bases. Per germline, CDR1 SGHVS and CDR2 FQNEAQ. The V and J ends lost 4 bases and 2 bases, in that order; junction bases with no gene match: 11. This CDR3 has 17 amino acids. The CDR3, as DNA: TGTGCCAGCAGCTCTCAACTTACGGGGGGAACCTACAATGAGCAGTTCTTC. This codes for CASSSQLTGGTYNEQFF.

The rearrangement uses TRBV7-2 and TRBJ1-6; perhaps TRBD1 as D (5 bases). Germline V CDR1 and CDR2: SGHTA, FQGNSA. The length of the CDR3 is 16 residues. V lost 3 bases and J lost 9, with 18 bases in between. CDR3 in amino acids: CASSLGTLNQGSPLHF. The CDR3 DNA reads as TGTGCCAGCAGCTTGGGGACCCTAAATCAGGGTTCACCCCTCCACTTT.

The chain employs TRBV19 and TRBJ1-2, with a tentative D call TRBD1 (5 bases). The V and J ends lost 9 bases and 5 bases respectively, with 10 bases between them. The germline gives CDR1 LNHDA, CDR2 SQIVND (reference sequence). This CDR3 is built from 11 residues. The CDR3, as DNA: TGTGCCAGCTGGGGGGGGTATGGCTACACCTTC. It encodes CASWGGYGYTF. The full variable domain, its missing parts supplied by reference TRBV19 and TRBJ1-2, is DGGITQSPKYLFRKEGQNVTLSCEQNLNHDAMYWYRQDPGQGLRLIYYSQIVNDFQKGDIAEGYSVSREKKESFPLTVTSAQKNPTAFYLCASWGGYGYTFGSGTRLTVV.

J is TRBJ1-5 and V is TRBV7-2; a possible D gene is TRBD1 (5 bases). V lost 5 bases and J lost 4, with 24 bases in between. There are 18 residues in the CDR3. Germline CDR1 and CDR2: SGHTA and FQGNSA. CDR3 region: CASSRRSPGRVANQPQHF. For the CDR3, the DNA is TGTGCCAGCAGCAGGAGATCTCCGGGACGCGTTGCAAATCAGCCCCAGCATTTT.

The chain links TRBV9 to TRBJ2-4; a weak D match, TRBD2 (6 bases). Germline V gene sequence: CDR1 SGDLS, CDR2 YYNGEE. The CDR3 is made up of 13 amino acids. Trimming removed 0 bases from V and 7 bases from J, with 8 bases in between. The CDR3 nucleotides are TGTGCCAGCAGCGTAGGGGACTTGAACATTCAGTACTTC. Residues: CASSVGDLNIQYF.

V usage is TRBV27 and J usage is TRBJ1-2; D perhaps matches TRBD1 (5 bases). Germline values: CDR1 MNHEY, CDR2 SMNVEV (reference sequence). The V gene lost 3 bases and the J gene lost 3 bases, with 14 bases spanning the gap. The CDR3 is 15 amino acids. CDR3 amino acids: CASSFGVGVHYGYTF. The CDR3 bases are TGTGCCAGCAGTTTTGGGGTAGGGGTTCACTATGGCTACACCTTC.

The chain joins TRBV5-1 to TRBJ2-2; no reliable D call. Germline CDR1 and CDR2: SGHRS and YFSETQ. CDR3 length: 19 residues. Trimming left V 1 base short and J 2 bases short, with 21 bases between. The CDR3 nucleotides are TGCGCCAGCAGCTTGTTTACGAGACGGTTGGGGTATAACACCGGGGAGCTGTTTTTT. Encoded protein: CASSLFTRRLGYNTGELFF.

The rearrangement links TRBV2 to TRBJ1-6; tentative D call: TRBD1 (5 bases). The CDR3 is 13 amino acids. The germline V and J ends were trimmed by 10 bases and 8 bases, with 15 bases remaining between them. Germline V gene data show CDR1 as SNHLY and CDR2 as FYNNEI. CDR3 protein: CATTPQGYSPLHF. In DNA, the CDR3 is TGTGCCACGACCCCGCAGGGTTATTCACCCCTCCACTTT.

The CDR3 region is CASSRRQRSYEQYF. The CDR3 region has the DNA TGTGCCAGCAGTAGGAGACAGCGTTCCTACGAGCAGTACTTC. This sequence joins TRBV14 and TRBJ2-7; TRBD1 might be the D (5 bases). The CDR3 covers 14 residues. V was shortened by 6 bases and J by 1 base, with 13 bases between the two germline ends. Germline V gives CDR1 SGHDN, CDR2 FVKESK.

This chain uses TRBV5-1 with TRBJ1-2; D is possibly TRBD1 (5 bases). Trimming stripped 0 bases from V and 4 bases from J, with 10 bases between. This CDR3 region has 14 residues. Germline-derived CDR1 and CDR2 are SGHRS and YFSETQ. CDR3 nucleotide sequence: TGCGCCAGCAGCTTGGCCCAGGGCCGCTATGGCTACACCTTC. It codes for CASSLAQGRYGYTF. Filled out from reference TRBV5-1 and TRBJ1-2, the complete variable domain reads KAGVTQTPRYLIKTRGQQVTLSCSPISGHRSVSWYQQTPGQGLQFLFEYFSETQRNKGNFPGRFSGRQFSNSRSEMNVSTLELGDSALYLCASSLAQGRYGYTFGSGTRLTVV.

V is TRBV5-1 and J is TRBJ2-1, with 7 bases lining up with TRBD1. Looked up from germline, CDR1 is SGHRS and CDR2 is YFSETQ. The J segment lost 3 bases and the V segment lost 4 bases, leaving 1 base of the junction unmatched. The CDR3 totals 13 residues. The CDR3: CASSTGVYNEQFF. The CDR3 nucleotides are TGCGCCAGCAGCACAGGGGTCTACAATGAGCAGTTCTTC.